This T cell receptor (beta chain) was obtained from a study of cytomegalovirus exposure and HLA in healthy donors. The repertoire was sequenced with immunoSEQ multiplex PCR; TCRdb's copy has only in-frame clones and lacks some. The sample contains some 76,000 clones, about 94% of which appear only once. CDR3 size: 15 residues. Trimming cost V 0 bases and J 5 bases; bases outside gene matches: 7. Germline lookup yields CDR1 SGHDT and CDR2 YYEEEE. The chain joins TRBV5-6 to TRBJ1-2; 7 bases are a match to TRBD1. The sequence came from a woman in her late teens or twenties in good health and CMV-seronegative. Sequenced: PBMCs. The DNA for the CDR3 is TGTGCCAGCAGCTTGGATGGCAGGGGGATTTATGGCTACACCTTC. This sequence encodes CASSLDGRGIYGYTF.